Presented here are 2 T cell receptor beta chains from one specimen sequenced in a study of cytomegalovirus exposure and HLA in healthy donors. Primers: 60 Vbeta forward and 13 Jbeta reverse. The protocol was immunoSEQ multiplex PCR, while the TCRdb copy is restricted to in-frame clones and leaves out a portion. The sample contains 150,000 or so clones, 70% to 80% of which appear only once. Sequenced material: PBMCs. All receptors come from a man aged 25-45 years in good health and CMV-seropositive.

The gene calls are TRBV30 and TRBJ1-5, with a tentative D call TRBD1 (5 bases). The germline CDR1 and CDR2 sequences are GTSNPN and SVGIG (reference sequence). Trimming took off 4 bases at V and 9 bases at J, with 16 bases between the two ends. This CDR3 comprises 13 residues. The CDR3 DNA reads TGTGCCTGGAAAGGGGCGCCCGAAGGGCCCCAGCATTTT. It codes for CAWKGAPEGPQHF.

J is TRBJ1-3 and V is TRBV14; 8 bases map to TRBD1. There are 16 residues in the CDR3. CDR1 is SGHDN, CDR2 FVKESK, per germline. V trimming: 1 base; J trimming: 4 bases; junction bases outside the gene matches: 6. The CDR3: CASSQVRGRRGNTIYF. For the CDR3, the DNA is TGTGCCAGCAGCCAAGTCAGGGGGCGCAGGGGAAACACCATATATTTT.